The subject of this entry is one T cell receptor (beta chain). TCRdb's table, derived via immunoSEQ multiplex PCR, lists solely in-frame clones and lacks some. Found here are millions of clones, approximately 94% of them singletons; the top ten hold around 1.7%. This record belongs to a study of shared clonotypes between healthy human individuals. Only CD45RO-negative cells positively selected for CCR7 counted as naive CD8 cells, so terminally differentiated effector memory CD45RA+ cells were excluded. The sequence came from a man aged 18 to 29 in good health. Some clones in this sample may be carry-over from other donors' samples. The sample comprised naive CD8+ T cells from PBMCs.

CDR3: CASSLGPFSYNEQFF. The CDR3, as DNA: TGTGCCAGCAGCTTAGGCCCGTTCTCCTACAATGAGCAGTTCTTC. The chain uses TRBV7-9 and TRBJ2-1; D uncertain. Per the germline V gene, CDR1 is SEHNR and CDR2 is FQNEAQ (reference sequence). The V and J ends lost 1 base and 0 bases respectively, with 7 bases between them. This CDR3 comprises 15 residues.